Listed below are T cell receptor beta chains from one sample, sequenced in a study of shared clonotypes between healthy human individuals. Measured with immunoSEQ multiplex PCR; TCRdb has only the in-frame clones, and not every one. The sample consists of about 700,000 clones, about 90% of them appearing once. Sequenced material: naive CD8+ T cells sorted from blood. Source of these receptors: a young man in good health. Each CDR3 is given with its conserved first and last residue. The D gene is left open where the match is weak. The size of a clone is reported for some rows only, either as once, few or many, or as a class for expanded clones.

abundance	d_gene	v_gene	len	j_gene	CDR3nt	CDR3aa
-	-	TRBV4-1	15	TRBJ1-5	TGCGCCAGCAGCCAAGGGGATATGAGCAATCAGCCCCAGCATTTT	CASSQGDMSNQPQHF
-	TRBD1	TRBV5-4	14	TRBJ1-1	TGTGCCAGCAGCCCTCGACAGGGGGTAACTGAAGCTTTCTTT	CASSPRQGVTEAFF
-	-	TRBV7-9	13	TRBJ1-2	TGTGCCAGCAGGGGCGGGGTTAACTATGGCTACACCTTC	CASRGGVNYGYTF
-	-	TRBV6-1	12	TRBJ2-1	TGTGCCAGCAGTCTACCGGGCCTAGAGCAGTTCTTC	CASSLPGLEQFF
-	-	TRBV6-1	10	TRBJ1-2	TGTGCCACCAAAACTAATGGCTACACCTTC	CATKTNGYTF
-	-	TRBV5-5	12	TRBJ1-1	TGTGCCAGCTCCTTTCCCGACTCCGAAGCTTTCTTT	CASSFPDSEAFF
once	-	TRBV13	15	TRBJ2-7	TGTGCCAGCAGCTTAGACGGTCGGGGGCACTACGAGCAGTACTTC	CASSLDGRGHYEQYF
-	TRBD2	TRBV27	14	TRBJ2-1	TGTGCCAGCAGCCCGGGAGGGCCCCACAATGAGCAGTTCTTC	CASSPGGPHNEQFF
-	TRBD2	TRBV7-9	17	TRBJ2-1	TGTGCCAGCAGCCCACTAAGGGCGGGAGGCTCCTACAATGAGCAGTTCTTC	CASSPLRAGGSYNEQFF
-	-	TRBV7-9	12	TRBJ2-7	TGTGCCAGCAGCTTAGGCGATTACGAGCAGTACTTC	CASSLGDYEQYF
-	-	TRBV28	10	TRBJ2-7	TGTGCCACCGGAACGACAGAGCAGTACTTC	CATGTTEQYF
-	-	TRBV18	13	TRBJ2-5	TGTGCCAGCTCACCGAGGCAGGGCTGGACCCAGTACTTC	CASSPRQGWTQYF
-	-	TRBV7-9	13	TRBJ2-7	TGTGCCAGCAGCTCGACGTCCCACTACGAGCAGTACTTC	CASSSTSHYEQYF
-	TRBD1	TRBV11-3	15	TRBJ2-5	TGTGCCAGCAGCTCCCGGACAGGCTTGATGGAGACCCAGTACTTC	CASSSRTGLMETQYF
-	-	TRBV7-8	16	TRBJ1-3	TGTGCCAGCAGTTCCCCGAGGGGAAACTCTGGAAACACCATATATTTT	CASSSPRGNSGNTIYF
-	-	TRBV10-3	16	TRBJ2-3	TGTGCCATCAGTGAGGCAGTGAGCGAGACGGCGGATACGCAGTATTTT	CAISEAVSETADTQYF
-	-	TRBV23-1	14	TRBJ2-1	TGCGCCAGCAGTGGCCAGGGGCGGGAAAATGAGCAGTTCTTC	CASSGQGRENEQFF
once	-	TRBV6-5	16	TRBJ2-3	TGTGCCAGCAGTTACTCGTGGGGTAGTTCGACAGATACGCAGTATTTT	CASSYSWGSSTDTQYF